The 6 T cell receptor beta chains given below trace back to one sample, sequenced in a study of T cells expressing NK-cell markers. TCRdb re-called the 5' RACE reads; one entry per CDR3 protein, DNA not given. The specimen's table records hundreds of thousands of distinct CDR3 sequences. The sample taken for sequencing was blood T cells: a sorted CD56 or NKG2C T cell subset, CD4+ or CD8+ T cells, or bulk PBMC T cells (not recorded which). These receptor sequences come from a man aged 18-75 years in good health.

This rearrangement joins TRBV29-1 to TRBJ2-1; TCRdb's D gene call, TRBD2, goes unchecked for lack of DNA. This CDR3 is built from 16 residues. From germline, CDR1 is SQVTM and CDR2 ANQGSEA. CDR3 amino acids: CSVVSRGRTLIHEQFF.

V usage is TRBV20-1 and J usage is TRBJ1-1. The CDR3 runs to 12 residues. Per germline, CDR1 DFQATT and CDR2 SNEGSKA (reference sequence). CDR3 amino acids: CSARKTGFEAFF.

This chain links TRBV20-1 with TRBJ2-3; TCRdb outputs TRBD2, but without DNA this stays unchecked. CDR1 and CDR2 (germline): DFQATT, SNEGSKA (reference sequence). The CDR3 spans 13 residues. CDR3 in amino acids: CSADPGLGGTQYF.

The chain uses TRBV9 and TRBJ2-5; TCRdb gives TRBD1 as the D gene, but with no DNA this cannot be confirmed. From germline, CDR1 is SGDLS and CDR2 YYNGEE. The CDR3 is 14 amino acids. CDR3 region: CASSSPRGVATQYF. Full variable domain (missing parts from reference TRBV9 and TRBJ2-5): DSGVTQTPKHLITATGQRVTLRCSPRSGDLSVYWYQQSLDQGLQFLIQYYNGEERAKGNILERFSAQQFPDLHSELNLSSLELGDSALYFCASSSPRGVATQYFGPGTRLLVL.

The chain employs TRBV6-1 and TRBJ2-7; TCRdb gives TRBD1 as the D gene, but with no DNA this cannot be confirmed. From germline, CDR1 is MNHNS and CDR2 SASEGT. This CDR3 has 13 amino acids. This CDR3 is CASSRDRHYEQYF.

This sequence joins TRBV24-1 and TRBJ1-2. The CDR3 is 15 amino acids. Per germline, CDR1 KGHDR and CDR2 SFDVKD. The CDR3 sequence: CATSVLEGWFYGYTF.